This T cell receptor beta chain comes out of a study of shared clonotypes between healthy human individuals. Profiled with immunoSEQ multiplex PCR; TCRdb holds only in-frame clones, not every one. This sample carries 900,000 to 1,200,000 clones, 75% to 80% of them seen once, and the ten largest clones take 0.55% to 0.7%. Overall study findings and caveats: It was observed that 4% to 6% of naive CD4 clonotypes were shared across a handful of donors.

A remark on this clone: Its matching antigen is unknown. Since a much larger clone is just one base distant, this may be a read error. Other nucleotide sequences in the sample specify the same CDR3.

CDR1 and CDR2 from the germline V gene are SGHTA and FQGTGA. The CDR3 loop spans 15 amino acids. V shed 2 bases and J shed 0 bases, with 5 bases lying between them. The sequence was collected from a man younger than 35 in good health. Some clones in this sample may be carry-over from other donors' samples. Sequencing was done on a sample of memory CD4+ T cells from PBMCs. Subset specified: CD45RA-negative fraction. The V call is TRBV7-3, the J call TRBJ2-6; D is uncertain. The DNA for the CDR3 is TGTGCCAGCAGCTTAGGGGTCTCTGGGGCCAACGTCCTGACTTTC. Amino acid sequence: CASSLGVSGANVLTF.